This section outlines one T cell receptor beta chain sequence together with its context. What it binds is not known. The entry originates in a study of cytomegalovirus exposure and HLA in healthy donors. Study conclusions and caveats: The authors later linked a missense DCLRE1C variant to TCR beta V- and J-gene trimming. Exclusion as indistinguishable affected some V segments, including TRBV6-2 and TRBV6-3. Presence/absence comparisons presumed near-even sequencing depth among donors.

Donors had nominal health at sampling but likely had unrecorded immune exposures. Primers for the PCR totalled 60 Vbeta and 13 Jbeta. Here immunoSEQ multiplex PCR was the method, and the copy in TCRdb shows in-frame clones only, minus some. The sample yields about 180,000 clones, roughly 75% seen once. Trimming left V 1 base short and J 7 bases short, with 10 bases between. This CDR3 contains 13 residues. Germline V gene data show CDR1 as GTSNPN and CDR2 as SVGIG (reference sequence). This clonotype was obtained from a woman aged 25-40 years in good health and CMV-seronegative. Material: PBMCs. This chain uses TRBV30 with TRBJ1-4; a weak D match, TRBD1 (5 bases). DNA for the CDR3: TGTGCCTGGAGTGGGGGACTGTTTGAAAAACTGTTTTTT. It is translated as CAWSGGLFEKLFF.